This T cell receptor beta chain derives from a study of early T cells in non-severe SARS-CoV-2 infection. Deletions cut 6 bases from V and 2 bases from J, with 10 bases between. Germline values: CDR1 MNHEY, CDR2 SVGEGT. The CDR3 contains 13 residues. One entry per CDR3 protein, called by TCRdb with MiXCR from the 5' RACE reads. The sample lists 15,000 to 25,000 distinct CDR3 sequences; around 4.2% were seen once. This clonotype appeared many times. This clonotype was sampled from an adult who was a healthcare worker with PCR-confirmed SARS-CoV-2 infection or an uninfected control (not recorded which). The specimen sequenced was whole blood. The gene calls are TRBV6-2 or TRBV6-3 and TRBJ1-2, with a possible D match to TRBD1 (6 bases). CDR3 protein: CASSWDTNYGYTF. The CDR3 bases are TGTGCCAGCAGCTGGGACACGAACTATGGCTACACCTTC.